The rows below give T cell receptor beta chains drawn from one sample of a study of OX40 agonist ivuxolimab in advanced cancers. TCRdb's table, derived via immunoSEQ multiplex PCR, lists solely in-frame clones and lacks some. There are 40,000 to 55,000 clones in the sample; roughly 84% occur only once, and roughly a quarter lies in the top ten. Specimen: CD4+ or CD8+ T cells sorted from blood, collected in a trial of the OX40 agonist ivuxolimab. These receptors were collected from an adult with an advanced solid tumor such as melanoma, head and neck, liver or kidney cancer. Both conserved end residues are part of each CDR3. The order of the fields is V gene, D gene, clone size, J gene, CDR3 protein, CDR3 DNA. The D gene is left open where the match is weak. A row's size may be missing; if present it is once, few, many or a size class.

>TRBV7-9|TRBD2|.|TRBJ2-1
CASSPRTSHWMGFF
TGTGCCAGCAGCCCCCGGACTAGCCACTGGATGGGGTTCTTC
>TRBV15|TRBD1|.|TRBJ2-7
CATSGDRGSHEQYF
TGTGCCACCAGCGGGGACAGGGGATCCCACGAGCAGTACTTC
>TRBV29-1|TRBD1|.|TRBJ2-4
CSGPDREIIQYF
TGCAGCGGGCCGGACAGGGAGATCATTCAGTACTTC
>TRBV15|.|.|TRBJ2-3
CATSRGRASDTDTQYF
TGTGCCACCAGCAGGGGTAGGGCTAGCGACACAGATACGCAGTATTTT
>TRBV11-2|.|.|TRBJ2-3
CASSLVGMGGTDTQYF
TGTGCCAGCAGCTTAGTCGGAATGGGGGGCACAGATACGCAGTATTTT
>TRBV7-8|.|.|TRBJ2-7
CASSSAHGGFSPYEQYF
TGTGCCAGCAGCTCCGCTCATGGGGGGTTTAGCCCCTACGAGCAGTACTTC
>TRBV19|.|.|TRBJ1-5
CASSPPGGISNQPQHF
TGTGCCAGTAGCCCTCCGGGGGGAATAAGCAATCAGCCCCAGCATTTT
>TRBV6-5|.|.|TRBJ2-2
CASSYSKTGNTGELFF
TGTGCCAGCAGTTACAGTAAGACAGGGAACACCGGGGAGCTGTTTTTT
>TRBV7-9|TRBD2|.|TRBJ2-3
CASSGLAGVRTDTQYF
TGTGCCAGCAGCGGGCTAGCGGGGGTGAGGACAGATACGCAGTATTTT
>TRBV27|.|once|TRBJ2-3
CASSLSEGSDTQYF
TGTGCCAGCAGTTTATCGGAGGGGTCAGATACGCAGTATTTT
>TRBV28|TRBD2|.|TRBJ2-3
CASSLISTSGTDTQYF
TGTGCCAGCAGTTTAATCTCGACTAGCGGGACAGATACGCAGTATTTT
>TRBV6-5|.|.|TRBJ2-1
CASSSVGSVSYNEQFF
TGTGCCAGCAGTTCCGTCGGCTCCGTTTCCTACAATGAGCAGTTCTTC
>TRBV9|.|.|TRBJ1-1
CASSVGPTADPEAFF
TGTGCCAGCAGCGTAGGACCCACGGCGGACCCTGAAGCTTTCTTT
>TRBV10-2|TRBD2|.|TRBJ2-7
CASIKAGDHYEQYF
TGCGCCAGCATAAAAGCGGGAGATCACTACGAGCAGTACTTC
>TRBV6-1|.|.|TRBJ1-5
CASSEEEDTYYQPQHF
TGTGCCAGCAGTGAAGAGGAGGACACCTACTATCAGCCCCAGCATTTT
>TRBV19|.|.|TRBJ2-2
CASSLGQPGELFF
TGTGCCAGTAGCCTCGGACAGCCCGGGGAGCTGTTTTTT
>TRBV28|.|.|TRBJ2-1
CASSLIGNNEQFF
TGTGCCAGCAGTTTAATAGGCAACAATGAGCAGTTCTTC
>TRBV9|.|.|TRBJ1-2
CASSGSASSYGYTF
TGTGCCAGCAGCGGATCCGCGAGTAGTTATGGCTACACCTTC
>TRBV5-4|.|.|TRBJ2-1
CASSSPPGSFEGYNEQFF
TGTGCCAGCAGCTCCCCCCCCGGGAGTTTTGAAGGCTACAATGAGCAGTTCTTC
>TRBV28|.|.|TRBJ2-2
CASSLWQRGTGELFF
TGTGCCAGCAGTTTATGGCAGCGAGGGACCGGGGAGCTGTTTTTT
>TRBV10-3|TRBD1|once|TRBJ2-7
CAILAGTGGSYEQYF
TGTGCCATCCTAGCCGGGACAGGGGGCTCCTACGAGCAGTACTTC
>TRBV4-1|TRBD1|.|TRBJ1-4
CASGPGQGDEKLFF
TGCGCCAGCGGCCCGGGACAGGGTGATGAAAAACTGTTTTTT
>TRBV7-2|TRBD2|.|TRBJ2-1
CASSLGGGNEQFF
TGTGCCAGCAGCTTAGGGGGGGGCAATGAGCAGTTCTTC
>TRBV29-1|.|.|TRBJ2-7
CSVITVDSNEQYF
TGCAGCGTTATAACCGTGGATTCCAACGAGCAGTACTTC
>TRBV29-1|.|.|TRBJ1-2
CSVPNTPNYGYTF
TGCAGCGTTCCGAACACTCCTAACTATGGCTACACCTTC
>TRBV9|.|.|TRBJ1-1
CASSVSGRGADTEAFF
TGTGCCAGCAGCGTCTCGGGGCGGGGTGCGGACACTGAAGCTTTCTTT
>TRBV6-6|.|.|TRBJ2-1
CATAVARTYNEQFF
TGTGCCACTGCGGTGGCTAGGACCTACAATGAGCAGTTCTTC
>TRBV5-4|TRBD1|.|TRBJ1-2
CASSSTGDRYGYTF
TGTGCCAGCAGCTCGACAGGGGATCGGTATGGCTACACCTTC
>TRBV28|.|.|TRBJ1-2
CASSPIRDYGYTF
TGTGCCAGCAGCCCTATCAGAGACTATGGCTACACCTTC
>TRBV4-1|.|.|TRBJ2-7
CASSQISAREQYF
TGCGCCAGCAGCCAGATCTCGGCTCGTGAGCAGTACTTC
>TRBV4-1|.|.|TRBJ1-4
CASSQEGSPNEKLFF
TGCGCCAGCAGCCAAGAAGGCAGTCCGAATGAAAAACTGTTTTTT
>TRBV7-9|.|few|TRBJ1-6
CASSPGTRSPLHF
TGTGCCAGCAGCCCCGGGACTCGTTCACCCCTCCACTTT
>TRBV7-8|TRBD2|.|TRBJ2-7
CASSSVTSGSEQYF
TGTGCCAGCAGCTCTGTTACTAGCGGTAGCGAGCAGTACTTC
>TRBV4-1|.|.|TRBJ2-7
CASSLGVGAGGYYEQYF
TGCGCCAGCAGCCTGGGGGTTGGCGCCGGGGGATACTACGAGCAGTACTTC
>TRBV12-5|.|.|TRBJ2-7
CASRNRGGGHHEQYF
TGTGCTTCGCGAAACAGGGGGGGCGGACATCACGAGCAGTACTTC
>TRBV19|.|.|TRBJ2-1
CASSIAAGPNNEQFF
TGTGCCAGTAGTATAGCGGCGGGACCTAACAATGAGCAGTTCTTC
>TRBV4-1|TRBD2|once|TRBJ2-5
CASSPSGTSGDQQETQYF
TGCGCCAGCAGCCCATCGGGGACTAGCGGGGACCAGCAAGAGACCCAGTACTTC
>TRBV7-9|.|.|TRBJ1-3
CASSLRVPLLGNTIYF
TGTGCCAGCAGCTTACGCGTGCCTCTTCTTGGAAACACCATATATTTT
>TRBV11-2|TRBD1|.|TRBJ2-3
CASSFQGARGTDTQYF
TGTGCCAGCAGCTTCCAGGGGGCTAGGGGCACAGATACGCAGTATTTT
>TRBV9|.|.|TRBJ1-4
CASSVGAGAGEKLFF
TGTGCCAGCAGCGTAGGGGCAGGGGCGGGTGAAAAACTGTTTTTT
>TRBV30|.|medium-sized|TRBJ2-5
CAWSVKGNAETQYF
TGTGCCTGGAGTGTAAAAGGGAACGCAGAGACCCAGTACTTC
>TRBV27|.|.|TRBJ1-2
CASSLGGEVHGYTF
TGTGCCAGCAGTTTGGGGGGCGAGGTCCATGGCTACACCTTC
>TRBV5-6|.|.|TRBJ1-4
CASSFGQLNEKLFF
TGTGCCAGCAGCTTCGGACAGTTAAATGAAAAACTGTTTTTT
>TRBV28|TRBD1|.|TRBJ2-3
CASSLSGTGSSLGADTQYF
TGTGCCAGCAGTTTATCGGGGACAGGGTCCTCGCTCGGGGCAGATACGCAGTATTTT
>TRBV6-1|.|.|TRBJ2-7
CASSVEGHSYF
TGTGCCAGCAGTGTAGAAGGACACTCGTACTTC
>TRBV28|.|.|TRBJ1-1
CASSFRGTEAFF
TGTGCCAGCAGTTTTAGGGGAACTGAAGCTTTCTTT
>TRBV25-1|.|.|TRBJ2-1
CASSETGGAYNEQFF
TGTGCCAGCAGTGAAACCGGCGGAGCATACAATGAGCAGTTCTTC
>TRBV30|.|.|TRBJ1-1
CAWRGVTNTEAFF
TGTGCCTGGAGGGGGGTAACGAACACTGAAGCTTTCTTT
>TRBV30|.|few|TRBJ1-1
CAWSDGFLNTEAFF
TGTGCCTGGAGTGACGGGTTTTTGAACACTGAAGCTTTCTTT